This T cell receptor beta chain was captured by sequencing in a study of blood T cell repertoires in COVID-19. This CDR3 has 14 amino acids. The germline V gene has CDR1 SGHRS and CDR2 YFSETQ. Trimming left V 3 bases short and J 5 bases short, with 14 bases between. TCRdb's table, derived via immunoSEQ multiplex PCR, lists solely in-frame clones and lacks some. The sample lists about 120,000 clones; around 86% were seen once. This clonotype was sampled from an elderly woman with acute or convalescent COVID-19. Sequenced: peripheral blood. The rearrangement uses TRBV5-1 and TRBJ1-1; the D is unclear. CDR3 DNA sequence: TGCGCCAGCAGCTATACATTGGGGAGGACTGAAGCTTTCTTT. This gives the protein CASSYTLGRTEAFF.